The following is a T cell receptor beta chain sequence with its context. Its target is not known. The data stem from a study of vaccination effects on CD4 cells after COVID-19. Sequenced by immunoSEQ multiplex PCR; TCRdb stores in-frame clones only, minus some. Of about 20,000 clones listed, about 65% are singletons. Before sequencing took place, the ViraFEST assay used viral peptide pools to expand antigen-specific CD4+ T cells. Researchers isolated CD4+ T cells once about eleven days of culture had elapsed. Absence of prior SARS-CoV-2 infection characterized the vaccine recipients, who showed negative nucleocapsid antibodies. V was pared by 0 bases and J by 1 base, with 10 bases between. CDR1 and CDR2 from the germline V gene are SGHRS and YFSETQ. The CDR3 totals 15 residues.

The clonotype comes from a human donor who received a COVID-19 vaccine. The input for sequencing was CD4+ T cells from PBMCs cultured with HCoV-NL63 spike peptides, taken before COVID-19 vaccination. V gene TRBV5-1 combines with J gene TRBJ1-1; D gene unclear. The CDR3 sequence is CASSLVVGQNTEAFF. In nucleotides, the CDR3 is TGCGCCAGCAGCTTGGTTGTCGGTCAGAACACTGAAGCTTTCTTT. Full variable domain (remainder filled in from reference TRBV5-1 and TRBJ1-1): KAGVTQTPRYLIKTRGQQVTLSCSPISGHRSVSWYQQTPGQGLQFLFEYFSETQRNKGNFPGRFSGRQFSNSRSEMNVSTLELGDSALYLCASSLVVGQNTEAFFGQGTRLTVV.